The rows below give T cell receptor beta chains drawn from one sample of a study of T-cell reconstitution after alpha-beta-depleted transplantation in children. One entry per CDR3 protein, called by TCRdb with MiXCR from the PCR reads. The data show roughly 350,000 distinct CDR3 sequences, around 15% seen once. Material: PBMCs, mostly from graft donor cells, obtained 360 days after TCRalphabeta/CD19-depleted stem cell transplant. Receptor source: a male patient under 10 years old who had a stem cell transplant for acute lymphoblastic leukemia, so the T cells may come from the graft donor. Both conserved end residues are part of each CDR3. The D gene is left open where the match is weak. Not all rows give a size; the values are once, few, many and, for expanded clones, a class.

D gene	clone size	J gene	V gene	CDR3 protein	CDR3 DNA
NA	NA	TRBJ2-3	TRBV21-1	CASTYTPGIRATDTQYF	TGTGCCAGCACCTACACCCCAGGGATTAGGGCCACAGATACGCAGTATTTT
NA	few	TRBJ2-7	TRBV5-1	CASSLEGRDEQYF	TGCGCCAGCAGCTTGGAGGGCAGAGACGAGCAGTACTTC
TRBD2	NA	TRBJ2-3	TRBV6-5	CASSYSWTSADTQYF	TGTGCCAGCAGTTACTCGTGGACTAGCGCAGATACGCAGTATTTT
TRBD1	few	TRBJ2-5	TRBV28	CASLTGLGTQYF	TGTGCCAGCTTGACAGGGTTAGGGACCCAGTACTTC
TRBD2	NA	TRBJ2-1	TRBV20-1	CSARDWAGVQYNEQFF	TGCAGTGCTAGAGATTGGGCGGGAGTCCAGTACAATGAGCAGTTCTTC
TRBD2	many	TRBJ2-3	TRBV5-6	CASSLERGLTDTQYF	TGTGCCAGCAGCTTGGAGCGGGGCCTCACAGATACGCAGTATTTT
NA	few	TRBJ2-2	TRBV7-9	CASSSNWPNTGELFF	TGTGCCAGCAGCTCCAACTGGCCGAACACCGGGGAGCTGTTTTTT
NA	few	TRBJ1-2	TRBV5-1	CASSLAGWGLRGLYGYTF	TGCGCCAGCAGCTTGGCCGGTTGGGGACTACGGGGCCTCTATGGCTACACCTTC
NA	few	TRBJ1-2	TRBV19	CASSIGTGYNYGYTF	TGTGCCAGTAGTATTGGCACAGGATATAACTATGGCTACACCTTC
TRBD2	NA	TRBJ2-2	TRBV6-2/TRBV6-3	CASREVPSGTITGELFF	TGTGCCAGCAGGGAGGTCCCTAGCGGGACCATCACCGGGGAGCTGTTTTTT
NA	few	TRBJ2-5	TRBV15	CATSRVTGRVRETQYF	TGTGCCACCAGCAGAGTTACAGGGAGGGTTCGGGAGACCCAGTACTTC
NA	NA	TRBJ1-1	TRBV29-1	CSVREDTEAFF	TGCAGCGTTCGGGAGGACACTGAAGCTTTCTTT
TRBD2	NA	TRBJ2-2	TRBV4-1	CASSQEPGTSTNTGELFF	TGCGCCAGCAGCCAAGAACCCGGGACTAGCACTAACACCGGGGAGCTGTTTTTT
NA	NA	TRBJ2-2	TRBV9	CASSVDSTGELFF	TGTGCCAGCAGCGTCGACAGCACCGGGGAGCTGTTTTTT
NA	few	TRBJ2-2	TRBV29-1	CSVERQTGELFF	TGCAGCGTTGAGAGGCAAACCGGGGAGCTGTTTTTT
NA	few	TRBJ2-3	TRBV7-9	CASSRAMAGNTDTQYF	TGTGCCAGCTCCAGGGCTATGGCGGGGAACACAGATACGCAGTATTTT
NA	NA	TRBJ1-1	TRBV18	CASSPSGGTEAFF	TGTGCCAGCTCACCGAGCGGGGGAACTGAAGCTTTCTTT
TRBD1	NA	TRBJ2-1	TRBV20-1	CSARSYRGYNEQFF	TGCAGTGCTAGAAGTTACAGGGGGTACAATGAGCAGTTCTTC
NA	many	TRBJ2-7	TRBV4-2	CASSQELDTYEQYF	TGTGCCAGCAGCCAAGAGCTCGACACCTACGAGCAGTACTTC
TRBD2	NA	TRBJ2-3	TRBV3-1	CASSQLLAGADTQYF	TGTGCCAGCAGCCAACTACTAGCGGGAGCAGATACGCAGTATTTT
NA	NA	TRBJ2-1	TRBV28	CASSLWGLWAGNEQFF	TGTGCCAGCAGTTTATGGGGCCTTTGGGCGGGAAATGAGCAGTTCTTC
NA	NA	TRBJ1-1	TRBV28	CASSLSLENTEAFF	TGTGCCAGCAGTTTATCTCTGGAGAACACTGAAGCTTTCTTT
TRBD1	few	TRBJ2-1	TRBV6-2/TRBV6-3	CASSWDSLWPWNEQFF	TGTGCCAGCAGCTGGGACAGCCTTTGGCCTTGGAATGAGCAGTTCTTC
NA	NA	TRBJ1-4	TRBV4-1	CASSQEDLGEVTNEKLFF	TGCGCCAGCAGCCAAGAGGACCTCGGGGAAGTTACCAATGAAAAACTGTTTTTT
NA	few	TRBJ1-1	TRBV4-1	CASSQDLYPEAFF	TGCGCCAGCAGCCAAGACCTGTACCCCGAAGCTTTCTTT
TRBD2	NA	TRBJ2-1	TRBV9	CASSPPIGLGINEQFF	TGTGCCAGCAGCCCCCCGATCGGACTAGGTATCAATGAGCAGTTCTTC
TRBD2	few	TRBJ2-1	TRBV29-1	CSVVAGGPNEQFF	TGCAGCGTTGTGGCGGGAGGCCCCAATGAGCAGTTCTTC
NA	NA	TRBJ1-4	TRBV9	CASSVRGELDEKLFF	TGTGCCAGCAGCGTACGGGGGGAATTGGATGAAAAACTGTTTTTT
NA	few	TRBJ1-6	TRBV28	CASSLDSLSSYNSPLHF	TGTGCCAGCAGTCTGGACAGCTTGAGCTCCTATAATTCACCCCTCCACTTT
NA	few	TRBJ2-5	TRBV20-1	CSARDGRGRETQYF	TGCAGTGCTAGAGATGGTAGGGGCCGTGAGACCCAGTACTTC
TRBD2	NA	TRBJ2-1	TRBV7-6	CASKKIMGLAVYNEQFF	TGTGCCAGCAAGAAAATAATGGGACTAGCGGTATACAATGAGCAGTTCTTC
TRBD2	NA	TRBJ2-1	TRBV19	CASSIGRRESRNEQFF	TGTGCCAGTAGTATAGGGCGGCGGGAGTCGCGCAATGAGCAGTTCTTC
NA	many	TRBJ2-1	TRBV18	CASSLLTANNEQFF	TGTGCCAGCTCACTACTGACAGCAAACAATGAGCAGTTCTTC
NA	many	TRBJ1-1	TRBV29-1	CSVVSWNTEAFF	TGCAGCGTTGTGTCTTGGAACACTGAAGCTTTCTTT
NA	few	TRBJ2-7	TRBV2	CASASSSYEQYF	TGTGCCAGCGCATCTAGCTCCTACGAGCAGTACTTC
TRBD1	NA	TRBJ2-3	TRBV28	CASSKYRTGTGVYDTQYF	TGTGCCAGCAGCAAATACAGAACCGGGACAGGGGTTTACGATACGCAGTATTTT
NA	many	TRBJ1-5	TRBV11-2	CASSYAGYNQPQHF	TGTGCCAGCAGCTATGCGGGGTACAATCAGCCCCAGCATTTT
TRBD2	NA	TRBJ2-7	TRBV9	CASSGSLGTSPYEQYF	TGTGCCAGCAGCGGAAGCCTCGGGACTAGCCCATACGAGCAGTACTTC
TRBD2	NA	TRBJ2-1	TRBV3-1	CASSQGSGRADEQFF	TGTGCCAGCAGCCAAGGTAGCGGGAGGGCCGATGAGCAGTTCTTC
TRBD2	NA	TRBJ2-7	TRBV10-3	CAIMPGLAGGAYEQYF	TGTGCCATCATGCCAGGACTAGCGGGAGGGGCATACGAGCAGTACTTC
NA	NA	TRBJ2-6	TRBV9	CASSVSGGGSGANVLTF	TGTGCCAGCAGCGTAAGTGGGGGTGGCTCTGGGGCCAACGTCCTGACTTTC
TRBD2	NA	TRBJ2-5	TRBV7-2	CASREGLAVQETQYF	TGTGCCAGCAGGGAGGGACTAGCGGTGCAAGAGACCCAGTACTTC
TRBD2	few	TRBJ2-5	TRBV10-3	CAISEGVFSGSETQYF	TGTGCCATCAGTGAGGGGGTCTTTAGCGGGAGTGAGACCCAGTACTTC
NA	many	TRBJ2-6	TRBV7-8	CASSLDRDSGANVLTF	TGTGCCAGCAGCTTAGACAGAGACTCTGGGGCCAACGTCCTGACTTTC
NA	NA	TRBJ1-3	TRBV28	CASSLIQAFSGNTIYF	TGTGCCAGCAGTTTAATACAGGCCTTCTCTGGAAACACCATATATTTT
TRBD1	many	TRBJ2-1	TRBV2	CASRRDRGPYNEQFF	TGTGCCAGCAGGCGGGACAGGGGGCCCTACAATGAGCAGTTCTTC
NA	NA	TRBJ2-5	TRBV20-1	CSASPQGVQYF	TGCAGTGCTAGCCCCCAGGGAGTCCAGTACTTC
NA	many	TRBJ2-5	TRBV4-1	CASSQGGQETQYF	TGCGCCAGCAGCCAAGGAGGCCAAGAGACCCAGTACTTC
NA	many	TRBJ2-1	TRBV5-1	CASSLSTGPPNEQFF	TGCGCCAGCAGCTTAAGTACGGGACCACCTAATGAGCAGTTCTTC
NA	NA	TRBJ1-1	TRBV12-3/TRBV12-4	CASSFRIQMNTEAFF	TGTGCCAGCAGTTTCCGAATTCAGATGAACACTGAAGCTTTCTTT
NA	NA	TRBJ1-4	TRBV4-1	CAISRVPGGGTNEKLFF	TGCGCCATCAGCCGTGTACCCGGAGGAGGAACTAATGAAAAACTGTTTTTT
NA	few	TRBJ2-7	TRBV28	CASSMTVPYEQYF	TGTGCCAGCAGTATGACAGTCCCCTACGAGCAGTACTTC
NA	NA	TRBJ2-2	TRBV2	CASKGTGELFF	TGTGCCAGCAAGGGCACCGGGGAGCTGTTTTTT